This TCR beta chain was sequenced during a study of blood T cell repertoires in COVID-19. For the study at large: Samples came from the United States, Italy and Spain, spanning acute and convalescent COVID-19. Sources were T cells, B-cell-depleted T cells, or PBMCs; the material itself was cDNA or gDNA.

Those who participated ranged in age from roughly 18 to 89 years and resided in 24 US areas. Recovery meant two consecutive negative NP/OP PCR tests, professional clearance, or resolved symptoms. Sequenced by immunoSEQ multiplex PCR; TCRdb stores in-frame clones only, minus some. The sample shows 200,000 or so clones, 80% to 85% of them seen only once. The TCR was taken from a man aged 40-50 years who had recovered from COVID-19. What was sequenced was PBMCs or T cells enriched from blood (not recorded which).

The CDR3 bases are TGTGCCAGCAGCCTCTACTCGAACACCGGGGAGCTGTTTTTT. This sequence encodes CASSLYSNTGELFF. V is TRBV7-3 and J is TRBJ2-2; no clear D gene. Trimming stripped 5 bases from V and 0 bases from J, with 7 bases between. The CDR3 loop spans 14 amino acids. Germline CDR1 SGHTA, CDR2 FQGTGA. The full variable domain, rest sourced from reference TRBV7-3 and TRBJ2-2, is GAGVSQTPSNKVTEKGKYVELRCDPISGHTALYWYRQSLGQGPEFLIYFQGTGAADDSGLPNDRFFAVRPEGSVSTLKIQRTERGDSAVYLCASSLYSNTGELFFGEGSRLTVL.